What follows are 10 T cell receptor beta chains derived from one specimen sequenced in a study of shared clonotypes between healthy human individuals. Using immunoSEQ multiplex PCR, the repertoire was profiled, and TCRdb retains in-frame clones only, with some absent. The table has roughly 170,000 clones, approximately 70% seen once. Specimen: memory CD4+ T cells sorted from blood. Sample subset: CD45RA-negative fraction. The source is a man aged 30 to 39 in good health.

By share, this clone counts as medium-sized. The chain uses TRBV18 and TRBJ2-7, with 8 bases that match TRBD1. The length of the CDR3 is 15 residues. Germline assignment: CDR1 KGHSH and CDR2 LQKENI. Trimming at V came to 3 bases and at J to 4 bases, leaving 8 bases not matched to a gene. The CDR3 loop is CASSPGDRISYEQYF. The CDR3, as DNA: TGTGCCAGCTCACCGGGGGACAGGATATCTTACGAGCAGTACTTC.

The J gene is TRBJ2-2, the V gene TRBV10-3; D is ambiguous. This CDR3 comprises 15 residues. The V gene's germline CDR1 is ENHRY and CDR2 SYGVKD. V was trimmed by 0 bases and J by 2 bases, leaving 7 bases between them. CDR3 region: CAISESRLNTGELFF. The CDR3 coding sequence is TGTGCCATCAGTGAGTCGAGACTCAACACCGGGGAGCTGTTTTTT.

CDR3 sequence: CASSDRTDYGYTF. The CDR3 bases are TGTGCCAGCAGTGACCGGACAGACTATGGCTACACCTTC. The chain combines TRBV6-1 with TRBJ1-2; the D gene is possibly TRBD1 (6 bases). Trimming took 3 bases from V and 3 from J, leaving 8 bases between them. Germline assignment: CDR1 MNHNS and CDR2 SASEGT. CDR3 length equals 13 residues.

J is TRBJ2-4 and V is TRBV6-4; the D is unclear. CDR1 and CDR2 from the germline V gene are MRHNA and SNTAGT. Trimming left V 10 bases short and J 8 bases short, with 12 bases between. The CDR3 covers 11 residues. The CDR3 DNA is TGTGCCACCCTCCTACTCCACATTCAGTACTTC. Protein sequence: CATLLLHIQYF.

Notes on this clone: A much larger clonotype is one base distant, so this may be a read error. The rearrangement links TRBV28 to TRBJ2-5, with 8 bases aligning to TRBD2. This CDR3 region has 15 residues. With V trimmed by 2 bases and J by 5 bases, 7 bases remained unmatched. Germline V gene sequence: CDR1 MDHEN, CDR2 SYDVKM. The CDR3 loop reads CASSLPGGVSETQYF. CDR3 nucleotide sequence: TGTGCCAGCAGTTTACCCGGGGGGGTGTCGGAGACCCAGTACTTC.

This clone was detected only a few times. The chain is built from TRBV7-9 and TRBJ1-3, with 9 bases aligning to TRBD1. The CDR3 covers 16 residues. Per germline, CDR1 SEHNR and CDR2 FQNEAQ (reference sequence). J lost 1 base, V lost 4 bases, and 5 bases had no gene match. This chain's CDR3 is CASSWDRVGSGNTIYF. CDR3 nucleotides: TGTGCCAGCAGCTGGGACAGGGTAGGATCTGGAAACACCATATATTTT.

The rearrangement joins TRBV5-1 to TRBJ2-3, with no clear D. The CDR3 is 13 residues long. V lost 6 bases and J 0 bases, leaving 8 bases between the germline ends. In germline, CDR1 is SGHRS, CDR2 YFSETQ. The CDR3, as DNA: TGCGCCAGCAAGCTGGGGAGCACAGATACGCAGTATTTT. It yields the protein CASKLGSTDTQYF.

The chain joins TRBV21-1 to TRBJ2-7; the D call of TRBD1 is as the table states it, not checked on the DNA. TRBV21-1 counts as a pseudogene. The CDR3 runs 17 residues. This CDR3 is CASSKAFDRRTGYEQYF. CDR3 bases: TGTGCCAGCAGCAAAGCCTTCGACAGGAGAACTGGATACGAGCAGTACTTC.

This clone was seen a handful of times. V usage is TRBV10-1 and J usage is TRBJ1-5, with TRBD1 identical over 11 bases. V was pared by 6 bases and J by 5 bases, with 12 bases of the junction left unmatched. The CDR3 length is 17 residues. CDR1 and CDR2 (germline): WNHNN, SYGVQD (reference sequence). The CDR3 nucleotides are TGCGCCAGCAGGAGGACAGGGGGCGCTTTTATCGATCAGCCCCAGCATTTT. This gives the protein CASRRTGGAFIDQPQHF.

Ten or more counts support this clone. The chain links TRBV27 to TRBJ2-2; 10 bases map to TRBD2. CDR3 length: 15 residues. The germline CDR1 and CDR2 sequences are MNHEY and SMNVEV (reference sequence). J gave up 6 bases and V 2 bases, and 3 bases lay outside the gene matches. CDR3 nucleotide sequence: TGTGCCAGCAGTTTAGTTAGCGGGAGGCCCGGGGAGCTGTTTTTT. Its translation is CASSLVSGRPGELFF.